This TCR beta chain derives from a study of blood T cell repertoires in COVID-19. Germline CDR1 and CDR2: ENHRY and SYGVKD. The CDR3 loop spans 17 amino acids. V was clipped by 6 bases and J by 1 base; unmatched bases: 13. The table came from immunoSEQ multiplex PCR; TCRdb's copy has only in-frame clones and leaves some out. This table has around 100,000 clones, approximately 84% appearing once. Sequenced input: peripheral blood. The receptor's source is a man in his forties with acute or convalescent COVID-19. The chain links TRBV10-3 to TRBJ1-1; 8 positions match TRBD1. DNA of the CDR3: TGTGCCATCAGGACCGGACAGGGTAAGGGAGGGAACACTGAAGCTTTCTTT. Translating it yields CAIRTGQGKGGNTEAFF.